This T cell receptor (beta chain) originates from a study of shared clonotypes between healthy human individuals. Trimming took off 3 bases at V and 7 bases at J, with 25 bases between the two ends. This CDR3 contains 17 residues. Per the germline V gene, CDR1 is LNHDA and CDR2 is SQIVND (reference sequence). The repertoire was sequenced with immunoSEQ multiplex PCR; TCRdb's copy has only in-frame clones and lacks some. The data hold approximately 2.5 million clones, with more than 85% observed a single time. The TCR sequence derives from a man aged 18 to 29 in good health. Some clones in this sample may be carry-over from other donors' samples. Sequencing used naive CD4+ T cells from PBMCs. The subset: CD45RA+ positively selected. This chain joins TRBV19 and TRBJ2-7; the D gene is possibly TRBD2 (5 bases). CDR3 protein: CASSIVPAGKRLREQYF. The CDR3 DNA is TGTGCCAGTAGTATTGTCCCCGCCGGTAAGCGACTACGGGAGCAGTACTTC.